Listed below are T cell receptor beta chains from one sample, sequenced in a study of T cell responses to AZD1222 COVID-19 vaccine. Profiling relied on immunoSEQ multiplex PCR, and the TCRdb table lists in-frame clones only, not all of them. The table includes over 95,000 clones, roughly 84% detected once. Sequences were derived from peripheral blood, sampled 28 days after the second AZD1222 dose. Receptors originate from an adult who received the AZD1222 COVID-19 vaccine. Each CDR3 is given with its conserved first and last residue. The D gene is left open where the match is weak. Some rows have no size entry. The others give once, few or many, or a class for an expanded clone.

TRBV19,TRBD1,TRBJ1-2,NA,CASSFSPRDRGSLGYTF,TGTGCCAGTAGTTTCTCCCCCCGGGACAGGGGGAGTCTGGGCTACACCTTC
TRBV21-1,NA,TRBJ2-3,NA,CASSPYPGHLTTDTQYF,TGTGCCAGCAGCCCCTACCCTGGACACCTTACCACAGATACGCAGTATTTT
TRBV6-2/TRBV6-3,NA,TRBJ1-1,NA,CASSYEGSGTEAFF,TGTGCCAGCAGTTACGAGGGCTCAGGCACTGAAGCTTTCTTT
TRBV2,TRBD1,TRBJ1-1,NA,CATSTIGTVNTEAFF,TGTGCCACATCTACTATAGGGACAGTGAACACTGAAGCTTTCTTT
TRBV29-1,NA,TRBJ2-7,NA,CSVEDRGGRGYEQYF,TGCAGCGTTGAAGATCGAGGGGGGCGCGGGTACGAGCAGTACTTC
TRBV5-1,TRBD2,TRBJ2-1,NA,CASSLAATSGDYNEQFF,TGCGCCAGCAGCTTGGCCGCGACTAGCGGCGACTACAATGAGCAGTTCTTC
TRBV4-1,NA,TRBJ1-4,NA,CASSQWLGTGEKLFF,TGCGCCAGCAGCCAGTGGTTGGGGACGGGTGAAAAACTGTTTTTT
TRBV12-5,TRBD1,TRBJ1-4,NA,CASGLGTGGNEKLFF,TGTGCTAGTGGTTTGGGAACAGGGGGGAACGAAAAACTGTTTTTT
TRBV18,NA,TRBJ2-7,NA,CASSPPSRYEQYF,TGTGCCAGCTCACCCCCTAGCCGCTACGAGCAGTACTTC
TRBV6-1,TRBD1,TRBJ1-5,NA,CASSEKDRLNQPQHF,TGTGCCAGCAGTGAAAAGGACAGGTTAAATCAGCCCCAGCATTTT
TRBV5-4,TRBD2,TRBJ2-7,NA,CASSLRIAGGYEQYF,TGTGCCAGCAGCTTGAGGATAGCGGGTGGCTACGAGCAGTACTTC
TRBV7-9,NA,TRBJ1-2,once,CASSLGGLGGYGYTF,TGTGCCAGCAGCCTAGGCGGGTTGGGTGGCTATGGCTACACCTTC
TRBV5-4,NA,TRBJ1-1,NA,CASSRRRAGEIYTEAFF,TGTGCCAGCAGCCGACGGAGGGCAGGGGAGATTTACACTGAAGCTTTCTTT
TRBV7-2,NA,TRBJ2-3,few,CASSYTGDTQYF,TGTGCCAGCAGCTACACCGGGGATACGCAGTATTTT
TRBV19,TRBD1,TRBJ1-2,NA,CASTFSGTGFSNYGYTF,TGTGCCAGTACTTTTTCCGGGACAGGCTTTTCTAACTATGGCTACACCTTC
TRBV19,TRBD1,TRBJ1-1,few,CASSTYNRGNTEAFF,TGTGCCAGTAGTACCTATAACAGGGGGAACACTGAAGCTTTCTTT
TRBV6-5,NA,TRBJ2-1,NA,CASSYSRQGGHNEQFF,TGTGCCAGCAGTTACTCTAGGCAGGGAGGCCACAATGAGCAGTTCTTC
TRBV19,NA,TRBJ1-2,few,CASAPGLQSYGYTF,TGTGCCAGTGCCCCGGGACTCCAGTCGTATGGCTACACCTTC
TRBV7-9,NA,TRBJ2-7,NA,CASSLALATSYEQYF,TGTGCCAGCAGCTTAGCGCTCGCGACGTCCTACGAGCAGTACTTC
TRBV18,TRBD1,TRBJ2-5,NA,CASSPPGQGHQETQYF,TGTGCCAGCTCACCTCCGGGACAGGGTCATCAAGAGACCCAGTACTTC
TRBV7-6,NA,TRBJ2-2,NA,CASSQLTITPMGRSGELFF,TGTGCCAGCAGCCAACTCACTATAACTCCAATGGGGCGCTCCGGGGAGCTGTTTTTT
TRBV5-1,NA,TRBJ1-2,NA,CASSSTLDRGYTF,TGCGCCAGCAGCTCAACCCTGGACAGAGGCTACACCTTC
TRBV19,NA,TRBJ2-1,NA,CASSLDSWGEQFF,TGTGCCAGTAGTCTTGACTCTTGGGGTGAGCAGTTCTTC
TRBV19,TRBD1,TRBJ2-7,NA,CASSTDYRGGKAYEQYF,TGTGCCAGTAGTACGGATTACAGGGGCGGTAAGGCCTACGAGCAGTACTTC
TRBV29-1,NA,TRBJ2-5,NA,CSVQGTETQYF,TGCAGCGTGCAGGGTACTGAGACCCAGTACTTC
TRBV19,TRBD1,TRBJ1-1,NA,CASSARTGRGSTEAFF,TGTGCCAGTAGTGCCCGGACAGGGCGTGGGAGCACTGAAGCTTTCTTT
TRBV12-3/TRBV12-4,NA,TRBJ2-2,NA,CASSATNTGELFF,TGTGCCAGCAGCGCTACGAACACCGGGGAGCTGTTTTTT
TRBV5-1,NA,TRBJ1-4,NA,CASSLAGQTNEKLFF,TGCGCCAGCAGCTTGGCCGGTCAGACTAATGAAAAACTGTTTTTT
TRBV27,TRBD1,TRBJ1-6,NA,CASSMTGRSPLHF,TGTGCCAGCAGTATGACAGGGAGGTCACCCCTCCACTTT